One and the same sample provided the 25 T cell receptor beta chains below, sequenced in a study of OX40 agonist ivuxolimab in advanced cancers. Generated by immunoSEQ multiplex PCR, the TCRdb table keeps only in-frame clones and is missing some. The repertoire holds 70,000 or so clones, with more than 70% as singletons. The sequencing here drew on CD4+ or CD8+ T cells sorted from blood, taken in a trial of the OX40 agonist ivuxolimab. The source is an adult with an advanced solid tumor such as melanoma, head and neck, liver or kidney cancer.

The J gene is TRBJ2-5, the V gene TRBV15; D unresolved. Germline V gene data show CDR1 as LNHNV and CDR2 as YYDKDF (reference sequence). Trimming removed 0 bases at V and 3 bases at J, with 17 bases between. The CDR3 covers 17 residues. CDR3 in amino acids: CATSRDTPQTTEETQYF. CDR3 nucleotide sequence: TGTGCCACCAGCAGAGATACCCCCCAGACGACGGAAGAGACCCAGTACTTC. Complete variable domain (other parts from reference TRBV15 and TRBJ2-5): DAMVIQNPRYQVTQFGKPVTLSCSQTLNHNVMYWYQQKSSQAPKLLFHYYDKDFNNEADTPDNFQSRRPNTSFCFLDIRSPGLGDTAMYLCATSRDTPQTTEETQYFGPGTRLLVL.

V usage is TRBV6-1 and J usage is TRBJ2-3; tentatively, D is TRBD1 (5 bases). The CDR3 consists of 15 residues. The V gene's germline CDR1 is MNHNS and CDR2 SASEGT. Trimming stripped 4 bases from V and 0 bases from J, with 11 bases between. DNA of the CDR3: TGTGCCAGCAGTGTGCAGGGAACAAGCACAGATACGCAGTATTTT. It codes for CASSVQGTSTDTQYF.

This chain joins TRBV6-5 and TRBJ1-1; weak D call: TRBD1 (5 bases). The CDR3 length is 15 residues. Germline CDR1 MNHEY, CDR2 SVGAGI. The germline V and J ends were trimmed by 0 bases and 4 bases, with 12 bases remaining between them. DNA for the CDR3: TGTGCCAGCAGTTACTCGATGGGGGGAAGCACTGAAGCTTTCTTT. The encoded protein is CASSYSMGGSTEAFF.

The rearrangement uses TRBV30 and TRBJ1-6, with a possible D match to TRBD1 (5 bases). Germline CDR1 and CDR2: GTSNPN and SVGIG (reference sequence). This CDR3 is 12 amino acids long. V was trimmed by 3 bases and J by 10 bases, leaving 10 bases between them. The CDR3 reads CAWSKRDSPLHF. The CDR3 DNA is TGTGCCTGGAGCAAGAGGGACTCACCCCTCCACTTT.

V is TRBV9 and J is TRBJ2-5; D unclear. The CDR3 totals 15 residues. The germline gives CDR1 SGDLS, CDR2 YYNGEE. V gave up 6 bases and J gave up 0 bases, with 15 bases separating them. CDR3 protein: CASNFLGLYQETQYF. CDR3 DNA sequence: TGTGCCAGCAATTTCCTGGGCCTGTACCAAGAGACCCAGTACTTC.

The rearrangement links TRBV18 to TRBJ2-1; 9 bases match TRBD1. Trimming took 1 base from V and 1 from J; bases not matched to a gene: 5. This CDR3 contains 17 residues. In germline, CDR1 is KGHSH, CDR2 LQKENI. CDR3 residues: CASSPQGQGWSYNEQFF. The CDR3 nucleotides read TGTGCCAGCTCACCACAGGGACAGGGATGGTCCTACAATGAGCAGTTCTTC.

This clone was found once. For the CDR3, the DNA is TGCGCCAGCACCCCTCAGGGGCGGAATGAAGCTTTCTTT. Encoded protein: CASTPQGRNEAFF. The rearrangement joins TRBV5-1 to TRBJ1-1; a possible D gene is TRBD1 (6 bases). CDR1 is SGHRS and CDR2 is YFSETQ in the germline V gene. This CDR3 is built from 13 residues. V lost 6 bases and J 7 bases, leaving 16 bases between the germline ends.

The J gene is TRBJ1-4, the V gene TRBV5-1; D remains ambiguous. Germline values: CDR1 SGHRS, CDR2 YFSETQ. V gave up 0 bases and J gave up 2 bases, with 5 bases separating them. This CDR3 contains 14 residues. The CDR3, as DNA: TGCGCCAGCAGCTTGGACTCTACTAATGAAAAACTGTTTTTT. Amino acids: CASSLDSTNEKLFF.

The chain has TRBV5-4 and TRBJ2-2; 9 bases agree with TRBD1. CDR3 size: 16 residues. Germline CDR1 reads SGHNT; CDR2 reads YYREEE (reference sequence). V lost 0 bases, J lost 6 bases, and 6 bases stayed unmatched. The CDR3 coding sequence is TGTGCCAGCAGCTTGGGACAGGGGGATGTGTCCGGGGAGCTGTTTTTT. The encoded protein is CASSLGQGDVSGELFF.

The chain employs TRBV6-6 and TRBJ1-5; 9 nucleotides line up with TRBD1. The trim removed 5 bases at V and 9 bases at J, leaving 8 bases unmatched. Per germline, CDR1 MNHNY and CDR2 SVGAGI (reference sequence). This CDR3 is 14 amino acids long. DNA of the CDR3: TGTGCCAGCAGTACCGGGACAGGGAGTGGGCCCCAGCATTTT. As protein: CASSTGTGSGPQHF.

V gene TRBV5-4 combines with J gene TRBJ1-2, with D tentatively TRBD1 (5 bases). Germline loops: CDR1 SGHNT, CDR2 YYREEE (reference sequence). Trimming removed 2 bases from V and 2 bases from J, with 7 bases in between. The CDR3 runs 13 residues. The CDR3 protein is CASSFDRNYGYTF. The DNA for the CDR3 is TGTGCCAGCAGCTTTGACAGAAACTATGGCTACACCTTC.

A word on this clone: An end of the junction does not agree with germline; a read error may underlie this. The chain combines TRBV7-7 with TRBJ2-5; 10 positions match TRBD1. Per germline, CDR1 SSHAT and CDR2 FNYEAQ (reference sequence). This CDR3 comprises 15 residues. The CDR3 protein is CASSLTPGQGETQYF. CDR3 coding DNA: TGTGCTAGCAGCTTAACCCCGGGACAGGGGGAGACCCAGTACTTC.

CDR3: CASRRGGTAETQYF. The CDR3 DNA reads TGTGCCAGCCGCAGGGGTGGGACGGCAGAGACCCAGTACTTC. The rearrangement links TRBV6-5 to TRBJ2-5; tentatively, D is TRBD1 (6 bases). V was cut by 8 bases and J by 4 bases, with 17 bases left in between. Germline V gives CDR1 MNHEY, CDR2 SVGAGI. This CDR3 contains 14 residues.

The chain combines TRBV2 with TRBJ2-3, with a weak D call TRBD1 (6 bases). The length of the CDR3 is 16 residues. V dropped 1 base and J dropped 6 bases, with 17 bases sitting between them. The germline CDR1 and CDR2 sequences are SNHLY and FYNNEI. In DNA form, the CDR3 reads TGTGCCAGCAGTGAAGACAGGGTTTTGGTTTCTGATACGCAGTATTTT. As protein: CASSEDRVLVSDTQYF.

The chain uses TRBV5-1 and TRBJ1-1; D is unresolved. This CDR3 has 13 amino acids. The V gene lost 0 bases and the J gene lost 5 bases, with 8 bases spanning the gap. CDR1 and CDR2 (germline): SGHRS, YFSETQ. Here the CDR3 DNA reads TGCGCCAGCAGCTTGGGGTTAACTACTGAAGCTTTCTTT. Translated, it gives CASSLGLTTEAFF. Filled out from reference TRBV5-1 and TRBJ1-1, the complete variable domain reads KAGVTQTPRYLIKTRGQQVTLSCSPISGHRSVSWYQQTPGQGLQFLFEYFSETQRNKGNFPGRFSGRQFSNSRSEMNVSTLELGDSALYLCASSLGLTTEAFFGQGTRLTVV.

V is TRBV9 and J is TRBJ1-2; no firm D call. CDR3 length: 12 residues. Germline-derived CDR1 and CDR2 are SGDLS and YYNGEE. The V end was cut by 4 bases, the J end by 8 bases, with 12 bases between. In DNA form, the CDR3 reads TGTGCCAGCAGCTCCCAACTTCTGGGCTACACCTTC. Protein product: CASSSQLLGYTF.

CDR3 DNA sequence: TGCGCCAGCAGCCAAGAAGGCACAGGGGGCCATGAGACCCAGTACTTC. This gives the protein CASSQEGTGGHETQYF. The chain couples TRBV4-1 to TRBJ2-5; 9 positions match TRBD1. Germline loops: CDR1 MGHRA, CDR2 YSYEKL. The CDR3 extends over 16 amino acids. V was pared by 0 bases and J by 5 bases, with 7 bases of the junction left unmatched.

The chain joins TRBV5-4 to TRBJ2-5; TRBD2 might be the D (6 bases). The CDR3 spans 13 residues. The V end was cut by 4 bases, the J end by 5 bases, with 12 bases between. In germline, CDR1 is SGHNT, CDR2 YYREEE (reference sequence). The CDR3 DNA sequence: TGTGCCAGCAGCCAGGGACTCCGTGAGACCCAGTACTTC. This gives the protein CASSQGLRETQYF.

The J gene is TRBJ1-2, the V gene TRBV7-3; the D gene is possibly TRBD1 (5 bases). The CDR3 loop spans 14 amino acids. The germline V gene encodes CDR1 SGHTA and CDR2 FQGTGA. Trimming took off 5 bases at V and 4 bases at J, with 14 bases between the two ends. The CDR3 spells CASSPRGGLYGYTF. The CDR3 DNA reads TGTGCCAGCAGCCCCCGGGGCGGACTCTATGGCTACACCTTC.

The CDR3 reads CASSSQGGSYNEQFF. CDR3 bases: TGCGCCAGCAGCTCACAGGGTGGGTCCTACAATGAGCAGTTCTTC. The V call is TRBV5-1, the J call TRBJ2-1, with D possibly TRBD1 on 6 matching bases. Trimming cost V 3 bases and J 1 base, with 11 bases left between them. Germline assignment: CDR1 SGHRS and CDR2 YFSETQ. This CDR3 is 15 amino acids long.

The V and J genes are TRBV10-3 and TRBJ1-1; D perhaps matches TRBD1 (6 bases). V was shortened by 6 bases and J by 6 bases, with 11 bases between the two germline ends. CDR3 size: 12 residues. In germline, CDR1 is ENHRY, CDR2 SYGVKD. The CDR3 reads CAISSGAPEAFF. CDR3 in DNA: TGTGCCATCAGCTCAGGGGCACCTGAAGCTTTCTTT.

The CDR3 DNA reads TGTGCCTGGAGGGGAGGGGTAGGGGGTTTTGGCTACACCTTC. Protein sequence: CAWRGGVGGFGYTF. This rearrangement joins TRBV30 to TRBJ1-2; TRBD1 is a possible D gene (6 bases). Germline V gives CDR1 GTSNPN, CDR2 SVGIG (reference sequence). V shed 3 bases and J shed 7 bases, with 18 bases lying between them. The CDR3 extends over 14 amino acids. The entire variable domain, with the rest obtained from reference TRBV30 and TRBJ1-2, is as follows: SQTIHQWPATLVQPVGSPLSLECTVEGTSNPNLYWYRQAAGRGLQLLFYSVGIGQISSEVPQNLSASRPQDRQFILSSKKLLLSDSGFYLCAWRGGVGGFGYTFGSGTRLTVV.

This clone is a singleton in its sample. J is TRBJ1-1 and V is TRBV5-1, with 7 bases matching TRBD1. V shed 0 bases and J 2 bases; nucleotides not matched to a gene: 1. Germline CDR1 and CDR2: SGHRS and YFSETQ. The CDR3 is made up of 14 amino acids. The CDR3 sequence: CASSLGGGNTEAFF. CDR3 DNA: TGCGCCAGCAGCTTGGGAGGGGGCAACACTGAAGCTTTCTTT.

The chain recombines TRBV14 with TRBJ2-7; 8 bases align to TRBD1. The CDR3 is 14 amino acids. Germline V CDR1 and CDR2: SGHDN, FVKESK. The V segment lost 4 bases and the J segment 2 bases; nucleotides outside the gene matches: 4. CDR3 sequence reads: CASSLGRGPYEQYF. CDR3 coding DNA: TGTGCCAGCAGCCTTGGCAGGGGGCCCTACGAGCAGTACTTC.

The chain employs TRBV2 and TRBJ1-2; D is uncertain. From germline, CDR1 is SNHLY and CDR2 FYNNEI. This CDR3 is built from 13 residues. V shed 7 bases and J shed 6 bases, with 15 bases lying between them. The CDR3 DNA follows: TGTGCCAGCAAGGAGGGCGGCGGGAATGGCTACACCTTC. Encoded protein: CASKEGGGNGYTF.